This TCR beta chain stems from a study of T cells after yellow fever vaccination. Study background: The fractions with low cell numbers were processed using SMART-Seq v4 Ultra Low Input.

Regarding the study as a whole: When the response was secondary, it was weaker but reached its peak faster, day 5 versus 15. Some clonotypes, a small share, were shared between CD4 and CD8 compartments.

TCRdb re-derived calls from the 5' RACE reads in MiXCR, one entry per CDR3 protein. This repertoire shows a few hundred thousand distinct CDR3 sequences, less than 20% found once; its top ten account for roughly 17%. The V and J ends lost 4 bases and 0 bases, in that order; junction bases with no gene match: 3. The CDR3 totals 15 residues. Per the germline V gene, CDR1 is SGHRS and CDR2 is YFSETQ. This clonotype was found a few times. The target antigen is unknown. The rearrangement joins TRBV5-1 to TRBJ2-2, with 7 positions matching TRBD1. Material: PBMCs, obtained around 5 days after the first yellow fever vaccination. The sequence was collected from a man younger than 30 who received the YFV17D yellow fever vaccine. CDR3 bases: TGCGCCAGCAGCGATGACAGGGCGAACACCGGGGAGCTGTTTTTT. As protein: CASSDDRANTGELFF.